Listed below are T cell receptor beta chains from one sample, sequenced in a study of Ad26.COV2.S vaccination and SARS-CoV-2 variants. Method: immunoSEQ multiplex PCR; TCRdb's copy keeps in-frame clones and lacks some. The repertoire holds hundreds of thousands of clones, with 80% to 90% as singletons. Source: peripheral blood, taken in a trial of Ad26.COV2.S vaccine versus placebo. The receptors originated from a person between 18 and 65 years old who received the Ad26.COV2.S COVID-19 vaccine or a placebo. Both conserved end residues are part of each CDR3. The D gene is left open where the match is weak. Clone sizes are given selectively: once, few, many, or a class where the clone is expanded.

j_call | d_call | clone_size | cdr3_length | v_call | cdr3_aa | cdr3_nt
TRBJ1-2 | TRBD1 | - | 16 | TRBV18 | CASSLWSGTVDDGYTF | TGTGCCAGCTCACTTTGGTCCGGGACAGTGGATGATGGCTACACCTTC
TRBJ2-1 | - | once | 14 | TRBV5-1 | CASSSAGGYNEQFF | TGCGCCAGCAGCTCTGCGGGTGGGTACAATGAGCAGTTCTTC
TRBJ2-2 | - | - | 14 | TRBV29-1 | CSVERQEGTGELFF | TGCAGCGTTGAACGGCAGGAGGGCACCGGGGAGCTGTTTTTT
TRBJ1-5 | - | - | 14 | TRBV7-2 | CASSPQLGGEPQHF | TGTGCCAGCAGCCCACAATTAGGGGGGGAGCCCCAGCATTTT
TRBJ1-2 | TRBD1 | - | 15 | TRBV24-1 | CATSDHSGQVYGYTF | TGTGCCACCAGTGATCACTCGGGACAGGTCTATGGCTACACCTTC
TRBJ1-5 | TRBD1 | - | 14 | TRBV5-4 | CASSSDRGNQPQHF | TGTGCCAGCAGCTCGGACAGGGGCAATCAGCCCCAGCATTTT
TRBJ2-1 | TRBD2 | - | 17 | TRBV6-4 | CASSQQGTSGGAGEQFF | TGTGCCAGCAGTCAGCAAGGGACTAGCGGGGGGGCAGGGGAGCAGTTCTTC
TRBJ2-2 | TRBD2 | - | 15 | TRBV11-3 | CASSPGGPDTGELFF | TGTGCCAGCAGCCCGGGGGGGCCGGACACCGGGGAGCTGTTTTTT
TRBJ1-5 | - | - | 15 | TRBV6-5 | CASSYSRNNHQPQHF | TGTGCCAGCAGTTACTCGCGAAACAATCATCAGCCCCAGCATTTT
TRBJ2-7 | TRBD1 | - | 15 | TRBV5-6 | CASSPNRGPLYEQYF | TGTGCCAGCAGCCCTAACAGGGGACCCCTGTACGAGCAGTACTTC